This section outlines one T cell receptor (beta chain) sequence together with its context. TCRdb's table, derived via immunoSEQ multiplex PCR, lists solely in-frame clones and lacks some. The sample yields approximately 290,000 clones, under 85% seen once. Germline CDR1 reads SEHNR; CDR2 reads FQNEAQ (reference sequence). CDR3 length equals 15 residues. Germline trimming cut 1 base from V and 2 bases from J; bases unmatched to any gene: 4. This entry is derived from a study of blood T cell repertoires in COVID-19. The chain uses TRBV7-9 and TRBJ2-5; 7 nucleotides agree with TRBD2. The specimen was peripheral blood. The clonotype comes from a human donor with COVID-19, enrolled during active disease. The donor label of this sample is uncertain. The CDR3 sequence: CASSLEPREQETQYF. The DNA of the CDR3 is TGTGCCAGCAGCTTAGAACCGCGGGAGCAAGAGACCCAGTACTTC.